This T cell receptor (beta chain) appears in the sequencing data of a study of T cells of healthy individuals. This clonotype was counted many times. TCRdb independently ran MiXCR on the 5' RACE reads; one entry per CDR3 protein. The sample carries about 40,000 distinct CDR3 sequences, roughly 4.3% recorded once. The length of the CDR3 is 16 residues. CDR1 and CDR2 from the germline V gene are SGHTA and FQGNSA. The ends lost 2 bases at V and 2 bases at J; junction bases unmatched: 5. This sequence originates from a human donor in good health. V and J are TRBV7-2 and TRBJ2-3; TRBD1 agrees at 9 bases. CDR3 bases: TGTGCCAGCAGCTTACGACAGGGGGGGAACACAGATACGCAGTATTTT. Translated: CASSLRQGGNTDTQYF. The full variable domain, completed using reference TRBV7-2 and TRBJ2-3, is GAGVSQSPSNKVTEKGKDVELRCDPISGHTALYWYRQSLGQGLEFLIYFQGNSAPDKSGLPSDRFSAERTGGSVSTLTIQRTQQEDSAVYLCASSLRQGGNTDTQYFGPGTRLTVL.